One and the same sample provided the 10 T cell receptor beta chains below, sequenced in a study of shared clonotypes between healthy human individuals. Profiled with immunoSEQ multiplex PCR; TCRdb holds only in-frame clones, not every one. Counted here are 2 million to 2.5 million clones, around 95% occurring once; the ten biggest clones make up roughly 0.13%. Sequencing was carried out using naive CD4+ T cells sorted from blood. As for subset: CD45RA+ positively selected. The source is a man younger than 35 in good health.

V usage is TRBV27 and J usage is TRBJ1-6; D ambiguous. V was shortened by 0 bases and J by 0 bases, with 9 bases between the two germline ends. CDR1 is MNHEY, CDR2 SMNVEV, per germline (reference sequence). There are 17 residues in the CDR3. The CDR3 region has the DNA TGTGCCAGCAGTTTATCGATGCCGAGCTCCTATAATTCACCCCTCCACTTT. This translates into CASSLSMPSSYNSPLHF.

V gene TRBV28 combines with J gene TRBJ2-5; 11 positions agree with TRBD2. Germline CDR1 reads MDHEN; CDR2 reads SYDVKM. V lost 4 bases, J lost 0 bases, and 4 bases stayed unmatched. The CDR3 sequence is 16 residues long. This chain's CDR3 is CASSSGTSGDQETQYF. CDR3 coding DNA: TGTGCCAGCAGTTCCGGGACTAGCGGAGACCAAGAGACCCAGTACTTC.

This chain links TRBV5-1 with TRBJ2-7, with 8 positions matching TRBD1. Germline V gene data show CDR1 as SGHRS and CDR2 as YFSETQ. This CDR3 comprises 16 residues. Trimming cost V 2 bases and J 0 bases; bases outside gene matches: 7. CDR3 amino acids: CASSFALGQGSYEQYF. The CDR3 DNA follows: TGCGCCAGCAGCTTCGCCCTTGGACAGGGCTCCTACGAGCAGTACTTC.

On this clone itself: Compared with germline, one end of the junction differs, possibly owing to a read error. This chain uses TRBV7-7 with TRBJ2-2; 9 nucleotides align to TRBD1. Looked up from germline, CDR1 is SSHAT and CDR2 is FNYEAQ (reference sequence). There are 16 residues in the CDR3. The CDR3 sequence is CASSKTGTGSTGELFF. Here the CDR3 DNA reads TGTGCTAGCAGCAAGACCGGGACAGGGAGTACCGGGGAGCTGTTTTTT.

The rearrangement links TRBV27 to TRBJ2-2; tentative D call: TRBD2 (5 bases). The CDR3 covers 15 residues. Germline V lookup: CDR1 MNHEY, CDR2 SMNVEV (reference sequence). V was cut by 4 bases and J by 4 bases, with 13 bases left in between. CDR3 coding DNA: TGTGCCAGCAGTTCCCTCGGGGATTTCACCGGGGAGCTGTTTTTT. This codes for CASSSLGDFTGELFF.

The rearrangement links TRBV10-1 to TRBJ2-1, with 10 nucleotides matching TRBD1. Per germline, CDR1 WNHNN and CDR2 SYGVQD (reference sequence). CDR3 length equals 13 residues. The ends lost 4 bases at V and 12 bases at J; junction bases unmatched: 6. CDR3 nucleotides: TGCGCCAGCAGTGGGGGGACAGGGGTCGTGCAGTTCTTC. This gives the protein CASSGGTGVVQFF.

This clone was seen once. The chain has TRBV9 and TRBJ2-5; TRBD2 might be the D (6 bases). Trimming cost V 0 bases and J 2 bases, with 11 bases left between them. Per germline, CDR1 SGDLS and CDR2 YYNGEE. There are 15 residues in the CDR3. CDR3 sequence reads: CASSVGRGKQETQYF. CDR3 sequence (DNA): TGTGCCAGCAGCGTAGGGAGGGGAAAGCAAGAGACCCAGTACTTC. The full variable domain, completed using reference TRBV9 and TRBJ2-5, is DSGVTQTPKHLITATGQRVTLRCSPRSGDLSVYWYQQSLDQGLQFLIQYYNGEERAKGNILERFSAQQFPDLHSELNLSSLELGDSALYFCASSVGRGKQETQYFGPGTRLLVL.

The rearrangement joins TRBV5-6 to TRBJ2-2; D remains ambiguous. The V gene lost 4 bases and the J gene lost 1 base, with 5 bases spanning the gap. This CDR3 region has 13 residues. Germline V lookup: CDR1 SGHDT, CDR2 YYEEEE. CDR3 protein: CASSLGNTGELFF. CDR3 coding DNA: TGTGCCAGCAGCCTAGGGAACACCGGGGAGCTGTTTTTT. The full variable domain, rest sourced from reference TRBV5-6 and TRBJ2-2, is DAGVTQSPTHLIKTRGQQVTLRCSPKSGHDTVSWYQQALGQGPQFIFQYYEEEERQRGNFPDRFSGHQFPNYSSELNVNALLLGDSALYLCASSLGNTGELFFGEGSRLTVL.

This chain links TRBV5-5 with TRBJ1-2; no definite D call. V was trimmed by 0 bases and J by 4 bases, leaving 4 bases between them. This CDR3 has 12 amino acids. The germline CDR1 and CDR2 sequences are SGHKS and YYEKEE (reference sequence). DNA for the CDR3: TGTGCCAGCAGCTTGGAACCCTATGGCTACACCTTC. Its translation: CASSLEPYGYTF. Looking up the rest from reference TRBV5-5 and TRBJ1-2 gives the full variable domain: DAGVTQSPTHLIKTRGQQVTLRCSPISGHKSVSWYQQVLGQGPQFIFQYYEKEERGRGNFPDRFSARQFPNYSSELNVNALLLGDSALYLCASSLEPYGYTFGSGTRLTVV.

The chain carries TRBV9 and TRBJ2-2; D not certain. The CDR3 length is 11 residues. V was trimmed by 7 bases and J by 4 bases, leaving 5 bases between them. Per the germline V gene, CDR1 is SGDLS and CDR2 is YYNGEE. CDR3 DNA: TGTGCCAGCGGCCCCACCGGGGAGCTGTTTTTT. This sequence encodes CASGPTGELFF.